The source of this T cell receptor (beta chain) is a study of control samples from healthy donors and cancer patients. Assay: immunoSEQ multiplex PCR; the TCRdb copy retains only in-frame clones and omits some. The sample has fewer than 500,000 clones; about nine tenths are singletons. This TCR was sampled from a man in his forties or fifties with head and neck cancer. Sequenced material: PBMCs.

This chain's CDR3 is CASTRDEGNTIYF. The CDR3 nucleotides are TGTGCCAGCACCCGAGACGAGGGAAACACCATATATTTT. The rearrangement links TRBV11-2 to TRBJ1-3; unclear D gene. From germline, CDR1 is SGHAT and CDR2 FQNNGV. V was shortened by 7 bases and J by 4 bases, with 11 bases between the two germline ends. CDR3 length equals 13 residues.